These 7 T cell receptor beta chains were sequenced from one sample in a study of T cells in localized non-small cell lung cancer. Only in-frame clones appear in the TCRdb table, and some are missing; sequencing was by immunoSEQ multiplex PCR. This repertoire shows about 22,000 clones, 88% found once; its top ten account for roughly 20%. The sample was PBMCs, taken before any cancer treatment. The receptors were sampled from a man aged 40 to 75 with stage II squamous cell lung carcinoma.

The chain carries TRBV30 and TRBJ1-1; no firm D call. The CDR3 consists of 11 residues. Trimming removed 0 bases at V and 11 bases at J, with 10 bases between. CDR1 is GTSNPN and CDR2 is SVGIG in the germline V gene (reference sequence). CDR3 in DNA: TGTGCCTGGAGTGTATGGATGGGCGCTTTCTTT. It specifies CAWSVWMGAFF.

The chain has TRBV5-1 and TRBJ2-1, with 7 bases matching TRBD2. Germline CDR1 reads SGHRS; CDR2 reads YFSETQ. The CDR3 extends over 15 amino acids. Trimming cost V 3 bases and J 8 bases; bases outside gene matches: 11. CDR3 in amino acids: CASSSGLTNFDEQFF. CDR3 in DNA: TGCGCCAGCAGCTCGGGACTAACTAACTTCGATGAGCAGTTCTTC.

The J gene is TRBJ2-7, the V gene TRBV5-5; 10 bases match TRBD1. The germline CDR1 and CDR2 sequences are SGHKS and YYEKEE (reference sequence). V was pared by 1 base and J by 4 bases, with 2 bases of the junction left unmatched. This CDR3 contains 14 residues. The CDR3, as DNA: TGTGCCAGCAGCTTGTGGGACAGGGGTTACGAGCAGTACTTC. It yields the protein CASSLWDRGYEQYF. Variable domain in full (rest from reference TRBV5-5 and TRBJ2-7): DAGVTQSPTHLIKTRGQQVTLRCSPISGHKSVSWYQQVLGQGPQFIFQYYEKEERGRGNFPDRFSARQFPNYSSELNVNALLLGDSALYLCASSLWDRGYEQYFGPGTRLTVT.

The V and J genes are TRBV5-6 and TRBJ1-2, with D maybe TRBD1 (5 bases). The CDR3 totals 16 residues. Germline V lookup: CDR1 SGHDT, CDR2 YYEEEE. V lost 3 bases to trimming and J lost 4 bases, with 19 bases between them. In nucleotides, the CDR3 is TGTGCCAGCAGCTCCACTTTGACAGACATCCTCTATGGCTACACCTTC. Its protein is CASSSTLTDILYGYTF.

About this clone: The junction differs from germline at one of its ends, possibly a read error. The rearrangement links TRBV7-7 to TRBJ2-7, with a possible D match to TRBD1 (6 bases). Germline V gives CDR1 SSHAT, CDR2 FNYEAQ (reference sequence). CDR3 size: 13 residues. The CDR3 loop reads CASSPSRGTEQYF. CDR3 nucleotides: TGTGCTAGCAGCCCCTCAAGGGGGACCGAGCAGTACTTC.

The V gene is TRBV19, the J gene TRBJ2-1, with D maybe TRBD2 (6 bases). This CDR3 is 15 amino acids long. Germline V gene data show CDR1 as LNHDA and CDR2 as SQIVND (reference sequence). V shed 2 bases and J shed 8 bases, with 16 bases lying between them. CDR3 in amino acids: CASSISGETSHEQFF. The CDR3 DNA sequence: TGTGCCAGTAGTATATCCGGGGAGACTAGTCATGAGCAGTTCTTC.

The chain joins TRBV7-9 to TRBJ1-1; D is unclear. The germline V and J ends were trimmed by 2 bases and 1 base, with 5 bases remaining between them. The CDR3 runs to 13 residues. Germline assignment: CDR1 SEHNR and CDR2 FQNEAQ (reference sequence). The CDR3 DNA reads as TGTGCCAGCAGCTTAAGGCAGAACACTGAAGCTTTCTTT. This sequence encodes CASSLRQNTEAFF.